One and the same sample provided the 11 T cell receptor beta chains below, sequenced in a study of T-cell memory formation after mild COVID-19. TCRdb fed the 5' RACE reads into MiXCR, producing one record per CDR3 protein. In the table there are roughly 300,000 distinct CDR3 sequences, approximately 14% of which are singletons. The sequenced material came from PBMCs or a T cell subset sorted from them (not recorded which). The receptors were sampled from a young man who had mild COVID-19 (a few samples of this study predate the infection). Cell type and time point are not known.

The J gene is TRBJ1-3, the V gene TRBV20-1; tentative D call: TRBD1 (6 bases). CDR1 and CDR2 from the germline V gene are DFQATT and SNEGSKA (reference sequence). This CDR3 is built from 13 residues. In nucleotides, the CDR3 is TGCAGCTCGATGGGGGGCGCTGGAAACACCATATATTTT. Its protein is CSSMGGAGNTIYF.

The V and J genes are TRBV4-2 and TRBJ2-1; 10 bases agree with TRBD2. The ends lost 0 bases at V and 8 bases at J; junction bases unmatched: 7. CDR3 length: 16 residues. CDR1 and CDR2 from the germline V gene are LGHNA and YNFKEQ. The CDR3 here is CASSQEGTSVVDEQFF. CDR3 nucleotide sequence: TGTGCCAGCAGCCAAGAAGGGACTAGCGTTGTCGATGAGCAGTTCTTC.

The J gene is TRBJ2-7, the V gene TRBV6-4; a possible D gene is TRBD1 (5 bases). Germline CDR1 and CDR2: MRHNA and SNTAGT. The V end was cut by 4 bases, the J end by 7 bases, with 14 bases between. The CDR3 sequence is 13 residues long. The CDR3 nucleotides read TGTGCCAGCAGTGCGTCTATAAAGGGGGAGCAGTACTTC. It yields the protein CASSASIKGEQYF.

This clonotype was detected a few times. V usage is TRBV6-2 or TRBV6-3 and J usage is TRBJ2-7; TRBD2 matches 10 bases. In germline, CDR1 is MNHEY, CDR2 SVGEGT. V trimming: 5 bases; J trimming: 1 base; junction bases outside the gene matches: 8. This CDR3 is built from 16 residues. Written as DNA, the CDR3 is TGTGCCAGCAGTCCCAGACCTAGCGGGAGTTCCTACGAGCAGTACTTC. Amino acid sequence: CASSPRPSGSSYEQYF.

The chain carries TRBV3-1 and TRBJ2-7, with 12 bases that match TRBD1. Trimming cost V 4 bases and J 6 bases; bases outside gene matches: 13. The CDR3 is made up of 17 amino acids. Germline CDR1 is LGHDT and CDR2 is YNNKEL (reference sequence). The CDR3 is CASSRGPRGTGGFEQYF. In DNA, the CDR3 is TGTGCCAGCAGCCGGGGGCCACGCGGGACAGGGGGCTTCGAGCAGTACTTC.

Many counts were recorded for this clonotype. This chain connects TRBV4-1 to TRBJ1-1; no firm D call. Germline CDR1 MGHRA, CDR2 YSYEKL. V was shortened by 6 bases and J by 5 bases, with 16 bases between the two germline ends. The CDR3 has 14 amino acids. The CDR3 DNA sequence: TGCGCCAGCAGAGGGCCCCTCCGTGGAACTGAAGCTTTCTTT. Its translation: CASRGPLRGTEAFF.

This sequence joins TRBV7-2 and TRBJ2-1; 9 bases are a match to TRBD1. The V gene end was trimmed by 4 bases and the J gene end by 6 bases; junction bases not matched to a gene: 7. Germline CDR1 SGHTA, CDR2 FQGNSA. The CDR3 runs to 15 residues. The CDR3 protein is CASSSHRGPGNEQFF. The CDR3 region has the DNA TGTGCCAGCAGCTCCCACAGGGGGCCTGGCAATGAGCAGTTCTTC. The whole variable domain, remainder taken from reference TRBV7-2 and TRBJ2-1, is GAGVSQSPSNKVTEKGKDVELRCDPISGHTALYWYRQSLGQGLEFLIYFQGNSAPDKSGLPSDRFSAERTGGSVSTLTIQRTQQEDSAVYLCASSSHRGPGNEQFFGPGTRLTVL.

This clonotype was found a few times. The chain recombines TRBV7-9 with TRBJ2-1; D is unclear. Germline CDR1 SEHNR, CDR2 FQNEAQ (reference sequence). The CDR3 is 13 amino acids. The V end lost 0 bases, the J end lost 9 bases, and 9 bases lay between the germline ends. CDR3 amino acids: CASSLAAYGEQFF. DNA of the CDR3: TGTGCCAGCAGCTTAGCTGCCTATGGTGAGCAGTTCTTC.

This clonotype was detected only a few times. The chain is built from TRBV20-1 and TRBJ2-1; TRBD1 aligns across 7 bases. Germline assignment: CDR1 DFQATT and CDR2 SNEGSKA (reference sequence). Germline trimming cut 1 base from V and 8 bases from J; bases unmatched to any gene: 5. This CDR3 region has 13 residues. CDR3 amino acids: CSARGDREHEQFF. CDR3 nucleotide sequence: TGCAGTGCTAGAGGTGACAGGGAACATGAGCAGTTCTTC.

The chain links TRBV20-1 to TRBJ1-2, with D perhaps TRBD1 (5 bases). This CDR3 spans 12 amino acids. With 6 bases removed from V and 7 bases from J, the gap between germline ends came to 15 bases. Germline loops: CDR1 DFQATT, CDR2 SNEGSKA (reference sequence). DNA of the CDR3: TGCAGTGCGACAACCGGGACGGGTGGCTACACCTTC. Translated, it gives CSATTGTGGYTF.

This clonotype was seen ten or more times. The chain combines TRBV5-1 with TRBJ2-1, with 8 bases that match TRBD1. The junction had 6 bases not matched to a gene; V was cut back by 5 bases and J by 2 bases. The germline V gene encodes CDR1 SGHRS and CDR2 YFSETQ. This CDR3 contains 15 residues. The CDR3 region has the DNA TGCGCCAGCAGGTGGACAGGGACTCCCTACAATGAGCAGTTCTTC. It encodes CASRWTGTPYNEQFF.